This entry lists 26 T cell receptor beta chains sequenced from one sample in a study of monozygotic twins with inflammatory bowel disease. From its re-call of the 5' RACE reads, TCRdb lists each CDR3 protein once, without DNA. The sample shows approximately 200,000 distinct CDR3 sequences, and roughly 7.5% sits with its ten largest clones. The sequenced sample was blood. These receptors originate from a human donor with ulcerative colitis or Crohn's disease, or a healthy co-twin of an affected twin (not recorded which).

This chain links TRBV7-9 with TRBJ1-1. The length of the CDR3 is 14 residues. In germline, CDR1 is SEHNR, CDR2 FQNEAQ (reference sequence). CDR3 protein: CASSLAAMGTEAFF.

The chain is built from TRBV6-2 or TRBV6-3 and TRBJ2-1; checking the TCRdb D call of TRBD2 is not possible without DNA. Germline CDR1 and CDR2: MNHEY and SVGEGT. The length of the CDR3 is 14 residues. CDR3 loop: CASSFPPAGRVPFF.

The rearrangement joins TRBV5-1 to TRBJ2-7. This CDR3 has 15 residues. Germline V gene data show CDR1 as SGHRS and CDR2 as YFSETQ. The CDR3 sequence: CASSLLGQDSYEQYF.

This rearrangement joins TRBV27 to TRBJ2-7; TCRdb returns TRBD1, unconfirmable since there is no DNA. Germline CDR1 MNHEY, CDR2 SMNVEV (reference sequence). CDR3 length: 14 residues. CDR3 loop: CASSPGLGSYEQYF.

This sequence joins TRBV7-2 and TRBJ2-5. CDR3 length: 12 amino acids. The germline gives CDR1 SGHTA, CDR2 FQGNSA. The chain's CDR3 is CASSLKGETQYF.

This sequence joins TRBV29-1 and TRBJ2-2. Germline lookup yields CDR1 SQVTM and CDR2 ANQGSEA. The CDR3 has 11 residues. The CDR3 is CSVLEERELFF.

The chain has TRBV20-1 and TRBJ1-1; absent DNA, TCRdb's TRBD1 call cannot be checked. There are 15 residues in the CDR3. CDR1 and CDR2 (germline): DFQATT, SNEGSKA (reference sequence). This CDR3 is CSAREPGDRFTEAFF.

The CDR3 loop is CASTGDPNQPQHF. This chain connects TRBV6-5 to TRBJ1-5; lacking DNA, the TRBD1 call made by TCRdb goes unchecked. The CDR3 sequence is 13 residues long. In germline, CDR1 is MNHEY, CDR2 SVGAGI.

This rearrangement joins TRBV12-3 or TRBV12-4 to TRBJ1-1. The CDR3 sequence is 14 residues long. CDR3 sequence: CASSFRVRDTEAFF.

The V call is TRBV7-2, the J call TRBJ2-3; TCRdb calls TRBD1, which cannot be checked without DNA. Per the germline V gene, CDR1 is SGHTA and CDR2 is FQGNSA. This CDR3 comprises 15 residues. The CDR3 loop reads CASSAYRGDTDTQYF.

This rearrangement joins TRBV7-2 to TRBJ2-7; with no DNA, the TCRdb D assignment of TRBD2 cannot be verified. Germline V lookup: CDR1 SGHTA, CDR2 FQGNSA. The CDR3 is 14 residues long. CDR3 protein: CASSLGYQGGEQYF.

The chain couples TRBV24-1 to TRBJ1-5. Per the germline V gene, CDR1 is KGHDR and CDR2 is SFDVKD. CDR3 length equals 13 residues. The CDR3 region is CATGESPNQPQHF.

This chain joins TRBV5-1 and TRBJ2-5; TCRdb gives TRBD1 as the D gene, but with no DNA this cannot be confirmed. This CDR3 comprises 15 residues. CDR1 and CDR2 (germline): SGHRS, YFSETQ. The CDR3 loop reads CASSLSGLRGETQYF.

The chain links TRBV20-1 to TRBJ2-5; the TCRdb call, TRBD1, lacks DNA for checking. CDR3 length equals 15 residues. Germline values: CDR1 DFQATT, CDR2 SNEGSKA (reference sequence). The CDR3 reads CSAHLGQDYQETQYF.

The V call is TRBV20-1, the J call TRBJ2-5. Germline V gene lookup returns CDR1 DFQATT and CDR2 SNEGSKA (reference sequence). CDR3 length: 11 amino acids. The CDR3: CSAPTHETQYF.

This chain links TRBV4-2 with TRBJ2-6; TCRdb's D call, TRBD2, is unchecked because there is no DNA. Germline V CDR1 and CDR2: LGHNA, YNFKEQ. The CDR3 is 18 amino acids. The CDR3 here is CASSHGTSGSGGANVLTF.

The V and J genes are TRBV21-1 and TRBJ2-2; the D call from TCRdb, TRBD2, cannot be confirmed without DNA. TRBV21-1 counts as a pseudogene. There are 18 residues in the CDR3. This chain's CDR3 is CASSKDGAGTRGTGELFF.

CDR3 residues: CASSMTGNYGYTF. V and J are TRBV7-9 and TRBJ1-2; absent DNA, TCRdb's TRBD1 call cannot be checked. Germline V gene sequence: CDR1 SEHNR, CDR2 FQNEAQ (reference sequence). CDR3 length equals 13 residues.

The V gene is TRBV19, the J gene TRBJ2-7. Per the germline V gene, CDR1 is LNHDA and CDR2 is SQIVND (reference sequence). The CDR3 has 13 amino acids. CDR3 protein: CASSKAPGYEQYF.

The V and J genes are TRBV27 and TRBJ2-7; TCRdb gives TRBD1 as the D gene, but with no DNA this cannot be confirmed. The germline CDR1 and CDR2 sequences are MNHEY and SMNVEV (reference sequence). The CDR3 totals 15 residues. This CDR3 is CASRTPGQGLYEQYF.

The rearrangement joins TRBV9 to TRBJ2-7; absent DNA, TCRdb's TRBD1 call cannot be checked. The CDR3 extends over 14 amino acids. Germline CDR1 and CDR2: SGDLS and YYNGEE. CDR3 in amino acids: CASSVGDGIYEQYF.

CDR3 sequence: CASRLGFKDGYTF. The chain links TRBV12-3 or TRBV12-4 to TRBJ1-2. The CDR3 length is 13 residues.

The V call is TRBV13, the J call TRBJ1-2; TCRdb lists TRBD1, though no DNA is available to test this call. The CDR3 runs to 17 residues. In germline, CDR1 is PRHDT, CDR2 FYEKMQ (reference sequence). Here the CDR3 reads CASSLTLGTDGSYGYTF.

The chain has TRBV6-6 and TRBJ2-5; the TRBD1 assignment by TCRdb is unverifiable without DNA. This CDR3 spans 13 amino acids. The V gene's germline CDR1 is MNHNY and CDR2 SVGAGI (reference sequence). The CDR3: CASSYPVGETQYF.

This sequence joins TRBV9 and TRBJ2-7; with no DNA, the TCRdb D assignment of TRBD1 cannot be verified. Germline CDR1 reads SGDLS; CDR2 reads YYNGEE. The CDR3 is 15 amino acids. The CDR3: CASSPRTGGIHEQYF. Combining the CDR3 with reference TRBV9 and TRBJ2-7 gives the whole variable domain DSGVTQTPKHLITATGQRVTLRCSPRSGDLSVYWYQQSLDQGLQFLIQYYNGEERAKGNILERFSAQQFPDLHSELNLSSLELGDSALYFCASSPRTGGIHEQYFGPGTRLTVT.

V and J are TRBV20-1 and TRBJ2-5. This CDR3 comprises 12 residues. Per the germline V gene, CDR1 is DFQATT and CDR2 is SNEGSKA (reference sequence). The CDR3 protein is CSAQLWQETQYF.